This T cell receptor (beta chain) was retrieved from a study of vaccination effects on CD4 cells after COVID-19. Turning to the study itself: Sampling occurred a median 72 days post second dose, range 14 to 241.

Antigen-specific CD4+ T cells were expanded (with viral peptide pools) by the ViraFEST assay ahead of sequencing. Investigators separated out CD4+ T cells once less than 11 days of culture had passed. Participants got two doses of BNT162b2 or mRNA-1273 vaccine. It was on days 3 and 7 that half the medium was replaced with IL-2 medium. This table comes from immunoSEQ multiplex PCR, and its TCRdb copy is limited to in-frame clones, with some not included. Seen here are more than 12,000 clones, 65% to 75% observed once, and the top ten hold roughly 25%. Concerning this clone itself: What it binds is unknown.

The sample was CD4+ T cells from PBMCs cultured with HCoV-NL63 spike peptides, taken after COVID-19 vaccination. This TCR was sampled from a human donor who received a COVID-19 vaccine.

CDR3 bases: TGTGCCAGTAGCCTGGAGTCGGCAGGGAATCAGCCCCAGCATTTT. Translating it yields CASSLESAGNQPQHF. The chain links TRBV19 to TRBJ1-5; D is possibly TRBD1 (5 bases). CDR1 LNHDA and CDR2 SQIVND come from the germline V gene (reference sequence). This CDR3 is 15 amino acids long. Trimming cost V 6 bases and J 4 bases, with 16 bases left between them. Using reference TRBV19 and TRBJ1-5 for the parts outside the CDR3, the full variable domain is DGGITQSPKYLFRKEGQNVTLSCEQNLNHDAMYWYRQDPGQGLRLIYYSQIVNDFQKGDIAEGYSVSREKKESFPLTVTSAQKNPTAFYLCASSLESAGNQPQHFGDGTRLSIL.